These T cell receptor beta chains were read from a single sample in a study of cytomegalovirus exposure and HLA in healthy donors. The table came from immunoSEQ multiplex PCR; TCRdb's copy has only in-frame clones and leaves some out. The sample includes about 140,000 clones, about 75% seen only once; the top ten take about 4.5%. Sequenced: PBMCs. These receptors all come from a man between 60 and 75 years old in good health and CMV-seronegative. The conserved cysteine and the conserved F or W are not part of the CDR3 here. The D gene is left open where the match is weak.

V gene	D gene	J gene	CDR3 protein
TRBV11-2	NA	TRBJ1-2	ASRPLTGSSNYGYT
TRBV6-5	NA	TRBJ2-1	ASTQGLANNEQF
TRBV30	TRBD2	TRBJ2-7	AGSGGSYEQY
TRBV5-6	NA	TRBJ2-1	ASSLGGGSYNEQF
TRBV9	NA	TRBJ2-1	ASSVDRLHNEQF
TRBV6-6	TRBD2	TRBJ2-1	ASSYSPSGYNEQF
TRBV19	TRBD1	TRBJ2-7	ASSIVFEDRGPDEQY
TRBV28	TRBD2	TRBJ2-5	ASSLTGTSGRGAQY
TRBV5-8	TRBD1	TRBJ2-7	ASSVGTGWLGEQY
TRBV6-5	TRBD2	TRBJ2-5	ASSLLAGGKETQY
TRBV7-6	TRBD1	TRBJ2-3	ASSLGQRTDTQY
TRBV18	TRBD2	TRBJ2-2	ASSPAGAGELF
TRBV7-9	TRBD1	TRBJ2-7	ASSKGQSYEQY
TRBV19	NA	TRBJ1-1	ATQGWNTEAF
TRBV6-6	NA	TRBJ1-4	ASSYSGGGYEKLF
TRBV29-1	TRBD1	TRBJ2-7	SVDNPRGRRNEQY
TRBV4-1	NA	TRBJ2-7	ASSRGVVDEQY
TRBV11-2	NA	TRBJ1-4	ASSLERAGQNEKLF
TRBV28	NA	TRBJ2-7	ASSLVQVLYEQY
TRBV6-5	TRBD1	TRBJ1-1	ASSLGTGANTEAF
TRBV19	TRBD2	TRBJ2-7	ASSLTSVSYEQY
TRBV30	TRBD1	TRBJ2-7	AWNRDSSYEQY
TRBV5-1	TRBD1	TRBJ2-2	ASSLFWARTGGTGELF
TRBV30	TRBD2	TRBJ2-6	ASPRLAGYYGANVLT
TRBV9	TRBD1	TRBJ2-1	ASSEGPRTGVNEQF
TRBV15	NA	TRBJ1-3	ATSRGLRQALSGNTIY
TRBV9	NA	TRBJ2-7	ASSGMPGYEQY
TRBV29-1	TRBD1	TRBJ2-5	SSTGQETQY
TRBV27	TRBD1	NA	ASSFYPDRTYEQY
TRBV19	NA	TRBJ2-1	ASSIGPRGGNYNEQF
TRBV6-5	NA	TRBJ1-6	ASREYIGQGSSLH
TRBV28	NA	TRBJ2-7	ASSHRQVQYEQY
TRBV9	NA	TRBJ2-5	ASSVDGAPFETQY
TRBV28	NA	TRBJ1-2	ASSVYQGTDGYT
TRBV11-1	NA	TRBJ2-7	ASSLVWDKQY
TRBV7-9	NA	TRBJ2-1	ASSLWDGSYNEQF
TRBV28	TRBD2	TRBJ2-7	ASLDSGRVYEQY
TRBV5-5	NA	TRBJ1-3	ASSTLGNTIY
TRBV29-1	NA	TRBJ2-7	SVFSGYEQY
TRBV7-2	TRBD2	TRBJ2-2	ASSLAAAGGRRGELF
TRBV2	TRBD2	TRBJ2-7	ASSEGGFYEQY
TRBV5-1	NA	TRBJ2-4	ASSLEFGTVQNIQY
TRBV4-3	TRBD2	TRBJ2-3	ASSQEVAGTSGSADTQY
TRBV18	NA	TRBJ2-7	ASSRDASYEQY
TRBV5-4	TRBD1	TRBJ1-1	ASSLGQGVIGNTEAF
TRBV5-1	TRBD1	TRBJ1-6	ASRAGGLGSPLH
TRBV5-4	NA	TRBJ2-2	ASSLARDTGELF
TRBV5-1	TRBD1	TRBJ2-7	ASSLGDSFYEQY
TRBV5-6	TRBD1	TRBJ1-6	ASSLGQGVNSPLH
TRBV2	NA	TRBJ1-5	ASSVVRVGQPQH
TRBV30	NA	TRBJ1-3	AWSAEDRKN
TRBV6-6	TRBD2	TRBJ2-7	ATSLAGLYEQY
TRBV27	TRBD1	TRBJ1-4	ASSRDRANEKLF
TRBV2	NA	TRBJ2-7	ASRSDSVAYEQY
TRBV7-2	TRBD1	TRBJ1-4	ASSFDRGHEKLF
TRBV27	TRBD2	TRBJ2-5	ASREEREGLATQY
TRBV5-6	NA	TRBJ1-4	ASSLMRFRTLGDEKLF
TRBV4-1	TRBD1	TRBJ1-3	ASSQEAVPGTGGRFGNTIY